This T cell receptor (beta chain) was observed in a study of T cell responses to AZD1222 COVID-19 vaccine. The table came from immunoSEQ multiplex PCR; TCRdb's copy has only in-frame clones and leaves some out. The sample holds under 200,000 clones, 85% to 95% seen once. Germline CDR1 is SGDLS and CDR2 is YYNGEE. The CDR3 loop spans 17 amino acids. V lost 0 bases, J lost 4 bases, and 10 bases stayed unmatched. The chain uses TRBV9 and TRBJ2-5; TRBD2 matches 9 bases. This clonotype was sampled from an adult in good health. Material: peripheral blood, obtained on day 0 of AZD1222 vaccination. The chain's CDR3 is CASSVGQRGAVRETQYF. The CDR3 DNA is TGTGCCAGCAGCGTAGGCCAGCGGGGGGCTGTACGAGAGACCCAGTACTTC.